Listed below are T cell receptor beta chains from one sample, sequenced in a study of control samples from healthy donors and cancer patients. Generated by immunoSEQ multiplex PCR, the TCRdb table keeps only in-frame clones and is missing some. The data contain 150,000 or so clones, approximately 93% of them singletons. The specimen sequenced was blood. Source of these receptors: a man aged 40-49 years in good health. CDR3s include the opening cysteine and the closing phenylalanine or tryptophan. Each record gives: clone size, V gene, J gene, D gene, CDR3 protein, CDR3 DNA. A D gene is named only where the DNA matches it firmly. Expanded clones get a size class; other rows say once, few or many, or leave the size out.

abundance: .
v_gene: TRBV28
j_gene: TRBJ2-3
d_gene: .
CDR3aa: CASSFQGTDTQYF
CDR3nt: TGTGCCAGCAGTTTTCAGGGTACAGATACGCAGTATTTT

abundance: .
v_gene: TRBV24-1
j_gene: TRBJ1-1
d_gene: .
CDR3aa: CATSDRGRNTEAFF
CDR3nt: TGTGCCACCAGTGACCGGGGCAGGAACACTGAAGCTTTCTTT

abundance: .
v_gene: TRBV4-1
j_gene: TRBJ1-1
d_gene: TRBD1
CDR3aa: CASSQATGRGPMNTEAFF
CDR3nt: TGCGCCAGCAGCCAGGCGACAGGGAGAGGCCCAATGAACACTGAAGCTTTCTTT

abundance: .
v_gene: TRBV10-1
j_gene: TRBJ1-2
d_gene: .
CDR3aa: CASKVNYGYTF
CDR3nt: TGCGCCAGCAAGGTTAACTATGGCTACACCTTC

abundance: .
v_gene: TRBV6-5
j_gene: TRBJ2-2
d_gene: .
CDR3aa: CASRTGRLDTGELFF
CDR3nt: TGTGCCAGCAGAACGGGGAGGTTAGACACCGGGGAGCTGTTTTTT

abundance: .
v_gene: TRBV6-1
j_gene: TRBJ1-1
d_gene: .
CDR3aa: CASSEWGTEAFF
CDR3nt: TGTGCCAGCAGTGAATGGGGCACTGAAGCTTTCTTT

abundance: .
v_gene: TRBV14
j_gene: TRBJ1-2
d_gene: .
CDR3aa: CASSQDLQSPGYTF
CDR3nt: TGTGCCAGCAGCCAAGACCTACAGTCGCCTGGCTACACCTTC

abundance: .
v_gene: TRBV6-5
j_gene: TRBJ2-1
d_gene: TRBD2
CDR3aa: CASSYVRGGLNEQFF
CDR3nt: TGTGCCAGCAGTTATGTGCGGGGGGGCCTCAATGAGCAGTTCTTC

abundance: .
v_gene: TRBV24-1
j_gene: TRBJ1-5
d_gene: .
CDR3aa: CATSDSTQGVNQPQHF
CDR3nt: TGTGCCACCAGTGATTCTACACAGGGAGTTAATCAGCCCCAGCATTTT

abundance: .
v_gene: TRBV24-1
j_gene: TRBJ1-2
d_gene: .
CDR3aa: CATSDASRARVSYTF
CDR3nt: TGTGCCACCAGTGATGCCTCGAGGGCCCGAGTTAGCTACACCTTC

abundance: .
v_gene: TRBV9
j_gene: TRBJ2-2
d_gene: .
CDR3aa: CASSANTGITGELFF
CDR3nt: TGTGCCAGCAGCGCCAACACAGGGATCACCGGGGAGCTGTTTTTT

abundance: .
v_gene: TRBV6-2/TRBV6-3
j_gene: TRBJ1-1
d_gene: .
CDR3aa: CASSSRDLNTEAFF
CDR3nt: TGTGCCAGCAGTTCCCGGGACCTAAACACTGAAGCTTTCTTT

abundance: once
v_gene: TRBV7-7
j_gene: TRBJ2-5
d_gene: .
CDR3aa: CASSLGVGGVGETQYF
CDR3nt: TGTGCCAGCAGCTTAGGAGTGGGGGGCGTAGGTGAGACCCAGTACTTC

abundance: .
v_gene: TRBV19
j_gene: TRBJ1-1
d_gene: TRBD1
CDR3aa: CASQGADTEAFF
CDR3nt: TGTGCCAGCCAGGGGGCCGACACTGAAGCTTTCTTT

abundance: once
v_gene: TRBV19
j_gene: TRBJ1-2
d_gene: .
CDR3aa: CASSTNTGYTF
CDR3nt: TGTGCCAGTAGTACCAATACCGGCTACACCTTC

abundance: once
v_gene: TRBV27
j_gene: TRBJ2-3
d_gene: .
CDR3aa: CASSNADSTDTQYF
CDR3nt: TGTGCCAGCAGTAACGCGGACAGCACAGATACGCAGTATTTT

abundance: .
v_gene: TRBV21-1
j_gene: TRBJ1-1
d_gene: .
CDR3aa: CASSKGGSGGTEAFF
CDR3nt: TGTGCCAGCAGCAAAGGTGGGTCAGGGGGCACTGAAGCTTTCTTT

abundance: once
v_gene: TRBV28
j_gene: TRBJ2-5
d_gene: .
CDR3aa: CASSLGATTGETQYF
CDR3nt: TGTGCCAGCAGCTTAGGGGCCACAACTGGGGAGACCCAGTACTTC

abundance: once
v_gene: TRBV14
j_gene: TRBJ1-1
d_gene: .
CDR3aa: CASSQAGMNTEAFF
CDR3nt: TGTGCCAGCAGCCAAGCAGGCATGAACACTGAAGCTTTCTTT

abundance: .
v_gene: TRBV30
j_gene: TRBJ1-1
d_gene: .
CDR3aa: CAWSVWQGPRKNTEAFF
CDR3nt: TGTGCCTGGAGTGTTTGGCAGGGGCCACGTAAGAACACTGAAGCTTTCTTT

abundance: few
v_gene: TRBV27
j_gene: TRBJ1-4
d_gene: TRBD1
CDR3aa: CASRNTGDEKLFF
CDR3nt: TGTGCCAGCAGAAACACAGGGGACGAAAAACTGTTTTTT

abundance: .
v_gene: TRBV6-7
j_gene: TRBJ1-1
d_gene: .
CDR3aa: CASSTPHRGVGNTEAFF
CDR3nt: TGTGCCAGCAGTACCCCCCACCGGGGAGTAGGTAACACTGAAGCTTTCTTT

abundance: .
v_gene: TRBV6-6
j_gene: TRBJ2-6
d_gene: .
CDR3aa: CASRASGANVLTF
CDR3nt: TGTGCCTCGCGGGCCTCTGGGGCCAACGTCCTGACTTTC

abundance: .
v_gene: TRBV21-1
j_gene: TRBJ2-7
d_gene: .
CDR3aa: CASTTPRGRPYEQYF
CDR3nt: TGTGCCAGCACCACACCAAGGGGGCGGCCCTACGAGCAGTACTTC

abundance: .
v_gene: TRBV5-1
j_gene: TRBJ2-1
d_gene: TRBD2
CDR3aa: CASTTVGGISYNEQFF
CDR3nt: TGCGCCAGCACGACAGTGGGGGGGATCTCCTACAATGAGCAGTTCTTC

abundance: .
v_gene: TRBV7-8
j_gene: TRBJ2-7
d_gene: .
CDR3aa: CASSLVGHYEQYF
CDR3nt: TGTGCCAGCAGCTTAGTGGGACACTACGAGCAGTACTTC

abundance: .
v_gene: TRBV5-4
j_gene: TRBJ1-6
d_gene: .
CDR3aa: CASRPGGANSPLHF
CDR3nt: TGTGCCAGCAGGCCGGGAGGGGCTAATTCACCCCTCCACTTT

abundance: .
v_gene: TRBV11-2
j_gene: TRBJ2-7
d_gene: .
CDR3aa: CASSHYEQYF
CDR3nt: TGTGCCAGCAGTCATTACGAGCAGTACTTC

abundance: few
v_gene: TRBV11-2
j_gene: TRBJ1-3
d_gene: .
CDR3aa: CASSPQLDGNTIYF
CDR3nt: TGTGCCAGCAGCCCTCAGCTCGATGGAAACACCATATATTTT

abundance: .
v_gene: TRBV3-1/TRBV3-2
j_gene: TRBJ1-2
d_gene: .
CDR3aa: CASSQSGPRESYGYTF
CDR3nt: TGTGCCAGCAGCCAATCCGGGCCGAGAGAAAGCTATGGCTACACCTTC

abundance: .
v_gene: TRBV5-4
j_gene: TRBJ2-7
d_gene: TRBD1
CDR3aa: CASSLDGTGDEQYF
CDR3nt: TGTGCCAGCAGCTTGGATGGGACAGGGGACGAGCAGTACTTC

abundance: .
v_gene: TRBV4-2
j_gene: TRBJ2-7
d_gene: TRBD1
CDR3aa: CASSQELQGSYEQYF
CDR3nt: TGTGCCAGCAGCCAGGAGTTACAGGGGTCCTACGAGCAGTACTTC

abundance: .
v_gene: TRBV4-1
j_gene: TRBJ1-1
d_gene: .
CDR3aa: CASSPWEDKSVLMNTEAFF
CDR3nt: TGCGCCAGCAGCCCATGGGAGGATAAATCAGTTCTCATGAACACTGAAGCTTTCTTT

abundance: .
v_gene: TRBV7-9
j_gene: TRBJ1-5
d_gene: .
CDR3aa: CASSLEGAQPQHF
CDR3nt: TGTGCCAGCAGCTTAGAAGGGGCTCAGCCCCAGCATTTT

abundance: .
v_gene: TRBV27
j_gene: TRBJ1-5
d_gene: .
CDR3aa: CASSPGMWSNQPQHF
CDR3nt: TGTGCCAGCAGTCCTGGCATGTGGAGCAATCAGCCCCAGCATTTT

abundance: .
v_gene: TRBV5-4
j_gene: TRBJ2-2
d_gene: .
CDR3aa: CASSQRTGELFF
CDR3nt: TGTGCCAGCAGCCAGAGGACCGGGGAGCTGTTTTTT

abundance: .
v_gene: TRBV11-2
j_gene: TRBJ1-2
d_gene: .
CDR3aa: CASSLAGTGTNYGYTF
CDR3nt: TGTGCCAGCAGCTTAGCAGGCACCGGAACTAACTATGGCTACACCTTC

abundance: .
v_gene: TRBV30
j_gene: TRBJ1-2
d_gene: .
CDR3aa: CASVEFNYGYTF
CDR3nt: TGTGCCTCCGTCGAATTTAACTATGGCTACACCTTC

abundance: .
v_gene: TRBV27
j_gene: TRBJ2-1
d_gene: .
CDR3aa: CASSPSRLGWEYNEQFF
CDR3nt: TGTGCCAGCAGTCCTAGTCGCCTGGGGTGGGAATACAATGAGCAGTTCTTC

abundance: .
v_gene: TRBV4-1
j_gene: TRBJ2-7
d_gene: .
CDR3aa: CASSQRLRDGAREQYF
CDR3nt: TGCGCCAGCAGCCAGAGGCTCCGGGACGGGGCGCGTGAGCAGTACTTC

abundance: .
v_gene: TRBV19
j_gene: TRBJ1-5
d_gene: .
CDR3aa: CASSYSSLSNQPQHF
CDR3nt: TGTGCCAGTAGTTACAGTTCGCTTAGCAATCAGCCCCAGCATTTT

abundance: .
v_gene: TRBV4-1
j_gene: TRBJ1-2
d_gene: .
CDR3aa: CASSQQVGLNYGYTF
CDR3nt: TGCGCCAGCAGCCAGCAGGTGGGCCTCAACTATGGCTACACCTTC

abundance: .
v_gene: TRBV3-1/TRBV3-2
j_gene: TRBJ2-1
d_gene: TRBD2
CDR3aa: CASGSGGDEQFF
CDR3nt: TGTGCCAGCGGCTCGGGGGGGGATGAGCAGTTCTTC

abundance: .
v_gene: TRBV5-6
j_gene: TRBJ1-2
d_gene: .
CDR3aa: CASSYIQGVYGYTF
CDR3nt: TGTGCCAGCAGCTATATACAGGGAGTATATGGCTACACCTTC

abundance: .
v_gene: TRBV5-5
j_gene: TRBJ1-1
d_gene: .
CDR3aa: CASSPPMNTEAFF
CDR3nt: TGTGCCAGCAGCCCACCAATGAACACTGAAGCTTTCTTT

abundance: .
v_gene: TRBV7-2
j_gene: TRBJ1-4
d_gene: TRBD1
CDR3aa: CASSRDRGGEKLFF
CDR3nt: TGTGCCAGCAGCAGGGACAGGGGAGGCGAAAAACTGTTTTTT

abundance: .
v_gene: TRBV30
j_gene: TRBJ2-2
d_gene: .
CDR3aa: CAWSHLNTGELFF
CDR3nt: TGTGCCTGGAGCCACCTAAATACCGGGGAGCTGTTTTTT

abundance: .
v_gene: TRBV6-1
j_gene: TRBJ1-5
d_gene: .
CDR3aa: CASSEVQLSNQPQHF
CDR3nt: TGTGCCAGCAGTGAAGTGCAGCTTAGCAATCAGCCCCAGCATTTT

abundance: once
v_gene: TRBV5-1
j_gene: TRBJ1-2
d_gene: .
CDR3aa: CASSKEGDTGYTF
CDR3nt: TGCGCCAGCAGCAAGGAGGGGGACACAGGCTACACCTTC

abundance: .
v_gene: TRBV24-1
j_gene: TRBJ2-1
d_gene: .
CDR3aa: CATSDYRSGHDNEQFF
CDR3nt: TGTGCCACCAGTGATTACAGATCGGGGCACGACAATGAGCAGTTCTTC

abundance: .
v_gene: TRBV27
j_gene: TRBJ1-1
d_gene: .
CDR3aa: CASSLQGGNTEAFF
CDR3nt: TGTGCCAGCAGTTTACAGGGTGGGAACACTGAAGCTTTCTTT

abundance: .
v_gene: TRBV11-2
j_gene: TRBJ1-4
d_gene: TRBD1
CDR3aa: CASSLGDRDNEKLFF
CDR3nt: TGTGCCAGCAGCTTAGGGGACAGGGATAATGAAAAACTGTTTTTT

abundance: .
v_gene: TRBV5-4
j_gene: TRBJ1-1
d_gene: .
CDR3aa: CASSLALGSNTEAFF
CDR3nt: TGTGCCAGCAGCTTGGCCCTGGGGTCGAACACTGAAGCTTTCTTT